The clone carrying this T cell receptor beta chain has ten or more counts. At one of its ends the junction is not consistent with the germline gene, which may arise from a read error. These data belong to a study of molecular identifiers for immune sequencing clone quantification. The CDR3 extends over 14 amino acids. One entry per CDR3 protein results from TCRdb running MiXCR on the PCR reads. The sample carries 350,000 or so distinct CDR3 sequences, roughly 23% recorded once. This sequence originates from a human donor in good health. Some libraries in this study had Jurkat cell RNA spiked in. Material for sequencing was naive CD8+ T cells from blood, with Jurkat cell RNA spiked in. Subset noted: FACS-sorted CD8+CD4-CCR7+CD45RA+ naive T cells. J is TRBJ2-3 and V is TRBV12-3 or TRBV12-4; 7 bases map to TRBD2. Here the CDR3 reads CASSIAGGTDTQYF. The CDR3 DNA reads TGTGCCAGCAGTATAGCGGGTGGCACAGATACGCAGTATTTT.